The T cell receptor (beta chain) described here comes from a study of CD8 T cells in Susac syndrome (dated by TCRdb to the late 2010s). Concerning the study at large: Whether CD8+ T cell activation and differentiation in Susac syndrome was antigen driven was tested using repertoire sequencing.

About this clonotype itself: This clone's antigen is unknown. Base quality data are lacking; no much larger clone is found one base away.

RNA was extracted using the RNeasy kit, and about 0.5 to 1 ug of the RNA was reverse transcribed with random hexamers. The immunoSEQ multiplex PCR assay, which covers 54 Vbeta and 13 Jbeta segments, was used to amplify TCR beta CDR3 regions. Bias from PCR amplification was corrected by using a synthetic template baseline for primer optimization and for computational correction. Concerning the study's data processing: Reads were annotated to V, D and J genes per IMGT and analyzed with immunoSEQ Analyzer, keeping only productive sequences. Clonality was computed as one minus Shannon entropy normalized by log2 of the number of productive unique sequences. For each patient and control, public and private clones were evaluated among the 100 most prevalent clones. A clone was defined as Susac-specific if it was absent from the healthy and MS cohorts, from 1052 published viral clones and from other ImmuneACCESS disease sequences. TCRdb passed the public sequencing reads through fastp at Q25 and MiXCR, retaining productive beta sequences. Identical CDR3 protein sequences are pooled into one entry, listed with their most common genes and DNA. For this entry, the V and J calls and clone size follow TCRdb and not the study's own pipeline. In all, the sample holds 100,000 to 150,000 distinct CDR3 sequences, and less than 95% of those were seen once. The ten largest clones represent approximately 0.12% of the sample.

Peripheral blood CD8+ and CD4+ T cells from healthy donors, Susac syndrome patients and multiple sclerosis patients were profiled using high-throughput TCR beta sequencing. Multiple sclerosis controls were treatment-naive patients with stable or active relapsing-remitting disease fulfilling revised McDonald criteria. Bulk CD8+ and CD4+ T cells were purified magnetically by negative isolation, whereas CD8+ TEMRA cells were enriched by FACS. Blood was drawn into EDTA tubes, processed within 24 hours, and PBMCs were isolated by density gradient centrifugation. PBMCs intended for TCR sequencing were frozen in liquid nitrogen and were later thawed in a 37 degrees C water bath. Purity of sorted or isolated CD4+, CD8+ and CD8+ TEMRA cells was at least 90%. The research as a whole found: The number of individuals in the TCR sequencing and HLA analysis was recognized as being relatively small.

The junction carries 8 bases between V and J, which are trimmed by 2 bases and 0 bases respectively. In the germline V gene, CDR1 corresponds to MGHRA and CDR2 to YSYEKL. From the cysteine up to the phenylalanine, the CDR3 has a length of 15 residues. Only the CDR3 part of the read is kept: 45 bases, read in frame from the first base. The sequenced sample was CD4+ T cells from PBMCs. The chain is encoded by TRBV4-1 joined to TRBJ2-4; no D gene is confidently identified. This TCR derives from a human donor with multiple sclerosis. The nucleotide sequence is TGCGCCAGCAGCCAAACTACCCTAGCCAAAAACATTCAGTACTTC. This translates into CASSQTTLAKNIQYF.